This is a list of T cell receptor beta chains from one sample in a study of T cell changes during pregnancy in multiple sclerosis. The repertoire was sequenced with immunoSEQ multiplex PCR; TCRdb's copy has only in-frame clones and lacks some. The sample has under 90,000 clones, around 94% seen once. The sample in question was peripheral blood, obtained in the second trimester of pregnancy. The receptors derive from a female donor in good health, enrolled as a control in a pregnancy study. Each CDR3 is given with its conserved first and last residue. A D gene is named only where the DNA matches it firmly. Only part of the rows carry a size: once, few, many, or a class if the clone is expanded.

>TRBV6-4|TRBJ2-3|NA|TRBD2
TGTGCCAGCAGTTTGGGCGGGAGGGCCACAGATACGCAGTATTTT
CASSLGGRATDTQYF
>TRBV5-1|TRBJ1-3|NA|TRBD1
TGCGCCAGCAGCTTGACGACAGGGTTCTCTGGAAACACCATATATTTT
CASSLTTGFSGNTIYF
>TRBV25-1|TRBJ1-1|NA|TRBD1
TGTGCCAGCAGTGGACAGGGGGCGGGGAACACTGAAGCTTTCTTT
CASSGQGAGNTEAFF
>TRBV5-8|TRBJ2-7|NA|NA
TGTGCCAGCAGCTTGGGGTTGGGGGCGGTGCAGTACTTC
CASSLGLGAVQYF
>TRBV5-1|TRBJ2-7|NA|NA
TGCGCCAGCAGCTTGGAACCCGGGGGGCGGTACGAGCAGTACTTC
CASSLEPGGRYEQYF
>TRBV28|TRBJ2-5|once|NA
TGTGCCAGCAGTTTAGTCCCTGAGGCGGCGTACCAAGAGACCCAGTACTTC
CASSLVPEAAYQETQYF
>TRBV28|TRBJ1-1|NA|NA
TGTGCCAGCAGTACGCCGGGGGAAGCTTTCTTT
CASSTPGEAFF
>TRBV30|TRBJ2-1|NA|TRBD2
TGTGCCTGGAGTGTACGCGGGAGCTTCAATGAGCAGTTCTTC
CAWSVRGSFNEQFF
>TRBV2|TRBJ1-1|NA|NA
TGTGCCAGCAGTCTACAGGGTACCAGGGGTGAAGCTTTCTTT
CASSLQGTRGEAFF
>TRBV6-1|TRBJ2-7|NA|TRBD1
TGTGCCAGCAGCCGACAGGGGGCAACCTACGAGCAGTACTTC
CASSRQGATYEQYF
>TRBV5-1|TRBJ1-4|NA|NA
TGCGCCAGCAGAAATAACAGGGACGTACTGTTTTTT
CASRNNRDVLFF
>TRBV6-6|TRBJ2-3|NA|NA
TGTGCCAGCGCAACTGACACAGATACGCAGTATTTT
CASATDTDTQYF
>TRBV5-1|TRBJ2-1|NA|NA
TGCGCCAGCAGCACGTCCGCCGCGGCCTACAATGAGCAGTTCTTC
CASSTSAAAYNEQFF
>TRBV2|TRBJ2-6|NA|NA
TGTGCCAGCAGTGGTATGGCAGATTCAACTGGGGCCAACGTCCTGACTTTC
CASSGMADSTGANVLTF
>TRBV27|TRBJ2-1|NA|NA
TGTGCCAGCAGCCTCGGAGGCTCCTACAATGAGCAGTTCTTC
CASSLGGSYNEQFF
>TRBV5-4|TRBJ2-3|NA|TRBD1
TGTGCCAGCAGCTTCGTACAGGGGTCAGATACGCAGTATTTT
CASSFVQGSDTQYF
>TRBV2|TRBJ2-1|NA|NA
TGTGCCAGCAGTGAATCGGACTGGAGTTACAATGAGCAGTTCTTC
CASSESDWSYNEQFF
>TRBV28|TRBJ1-5|NA|NA
TGTGCCAGCAGTCCAACAGGGTTTCAGCCCCAGCATTTT
CASSPTGFQPQHF
>TRBV6-5|TRBJ2-1|NA|TRBD2
TGTGCCAGCAGTTCCGGGACTAGCGGGCTCAATGAGCAGTTCTTC
CASSSGTSGLNEQFF
>TRBV2|TRBJ1-5|NA|NA
TGTGCCAGCAAAAAGGAGCTCCCCTTCGATCAGCCCCAGCATTTT
CASKKELPFDQPQHF
>TRBV7-9|TRBJ1-2|NA|NA
TGTGCCAGCAGCTTGAACCCGGGGGTAGATGGCTACACCTTC
CASSLNPGVDGYTF
>TRBV18|TRBJ1-1|NA|NA
TGTGCCAGCTCACCACTGAGGGGGGGAACTGAAGCTTTCTTT
CASSPLRGGTEAFF
>TRBV6-5|TRBJ1-5|NA|TRBD1
TGTGCCAGCAGTCCGGGACAGAACAATCAGCCCCAGCATTTT
CASSPGQNNQPQHF
>TRBV27|TRBJ2-7|NA|NA
TGTGCCAGCAGTTTCAAAGGGGGCGAGCAGTACTTC
CASSFKGGEQYF
>TRBV2|TRBJ2-7|NA|TRBD2
TGTGCCAGCAGTGAACTAGCGGGAGGGCTCGAGCAGTACTTC
CASSELAGGLEQYF
>TRBV5-1|TRBJ2-5|few|NA
TGCGCCAGCAGCTTGATCCCGGAGACCCAGTACTTC
CASSLIPETQYF
>TRBV28|TRBJ2-7|NA|TRBD1
TGTGCCAGCAGCCATGACAGGGGGCGGGACGAGCAGTACTTC
CASSHDRGRDEQYF
>TRBV5-1|TRBJ2-1|NA|NA
TGCGCCAGCAGCTTGGCAAAGGGGGAGGGCAGTATCAACAATGAGCAGTTCTTC
CASSLAKGEGSINNEQFF
>TRBV5-1|TRBJ1-1|NA|TRBD1
TGCGCCAGCAGCTTGGGCGCAGGGGGCATCACTGAAGCTTTCTTT
CASSLGAGGITEAFF
>TRBV5-6|TRBJ2-7|NA|TRBD1
TGTGCCAGCAGCCGTATGCCGGGACAGGGGAACTACGAGCAGTACTTC
CASSRMPGQGNYEQYF
>TRBV5-1|TRBJ2-3|NA|TRBD1
TGCGCCAGCAGCTCAACAGGGGACACAGATACGCAGTATTTT
CASSSTGDTDTQYF
>TRBV4-1|TRBJ2-1|NA|NA
TGCGCCAGCAGCCAAGATCCCTCGTTTGAGGCGGGATTCTGGAGTGAGCAGTTCTTC
CASSQDPSFEAGFWSEQFF
>TRBV6-8|TRBJ2-7|once|TRBD1
TGTGCCAGCAGGATGCCCGGGACAGGGGCCTACGAGCAGTACTTC
CASRMPGTGAYEQYF
>TRBV5-1|TRBJ2-4|NA|NA
TGCGCCAGCAGGCTGGCCCCGGGACTCCCTACCGAGTACTTC
CASRLAPGLPTEYF
>TRBV5-1|TRBJ2-5|once|TRBD2
TGCGCCAGCAGCAGGGGACTAGCGGGCCAAGAGACCCAGTACTTC
CASSRGLAGQETQYF
>TRBV19|TRBJ2-4|NA|TRBD1
TGTGCCAGTAGTCTCGACAGGGGGTTAAACATTCAGTACTTC
CASSLDRGLNIQYF
>TRBV5-1|TRBJ2-7|NA|TRBD1
TGCGCCAGCAGCGTCATGGGACAGAGCCCCTACGAGCAGTACTTC
CASSVMGQSPYEQYF
>TRBV28|TRBJ1-5|NA|TRBD1
TGTGCCAGCAGTTTGGCAGGGGGAAGTCAGCCCCAGCATTTT
CASSLAGGSQPQHF
>TRBV2|TRBJ2-1|few|TRBD2
TGTGCCAGCGGGTGGTCTAGCGGAGGCTATGAGCAGTTCTTC
CASGWSSGGYEQFF
>TRBV28|TRBJ2-5|NA|NA
TGTGCCAGCAGCCCCGGGGGTTGGATCGGCCAAGAGACCCAGTACTTC
CASSPGGWIGQETQYF
>TRBV28|TRBJ1-5|once|NA
TGTGCCAGCAGGGTTGAGAATCAGCCCCAGCATTTT
CASRVENQPQHF
>TRBV28|TRBJ2-1|once|NA
TGTGCCAGCAGTTTGGCCAGCGATTACTACAATGAGCAGTTCTTC
CASSLASDYYNEQFF
>TRBV15|TRBJ2-2|NA|NA
TGTGCCACCAGCAGGACTGAGAACACCGGGGAGCTGTTTTTT
CATSRTENTGELFF
>TRBV7-9|TRBJ1-1|NA|NA
TGTGCCAGCAGCCACTCTGAGGGACTATGGGGAGGCACTGAAGCTTTCTTT
CASSHSEGLWGGTEAFF
>TRBV6-1|TRBJ1-6|NA|NA
TGTGCCAGCAGCTGGGGCCAATCACCCCTCCACTTT
CASSWGQSPLHF